The rows below give T cell receptor beta chains drawn from one sample of a study of memory CD4+ T cells and cytomegalovirus serostatus. Clones were sequenced by immunoSEQ multiplex PCR, and TCRdb holds only the in-frame ones, with some missing. The table shows 40,000 to 55,000 clones, with 65% to 85% occurring only once. The sequenced material came from memory CD4+ T cells from blood. The receptors shown here come from an adult in good health and CMV-seropositive. Both conserved end residues are part of each CDR3. D genes are given only for firm matches. Size is stated for part of the rows, as once, few or many counts, or as a class when the clone is expanded.

cdr3_nt,cdr3_aa,v_call,j_call,d_call,clone_size
TGTGCCATCAGGGGACAGGGCCAGAACACTGAAGCTTTCTTT,CAIRGQGQNTEAFF,TRBV10-3,TRBJ1-1,TRBD1,-
TGTGCCAGCGAGGGGGGACCGAACACCGGGGAGCTGTTTTTT,CASEGGPNTGELFF,TRBV28,TRBJ2-2,-,-
TGTGCCAGCAGCCAAGGGCAGGGATCCTACGAGCAGTACTTC,CASSQGQGSYEQYF,TRBV14,TRBJ2-7,-,-
TGCGCCAGCAGCCCGAACATCTTTAGGGGATCCCGGGGGAATGAGCAGTTCTTC,CASSPNIFRGSRGNEQFF,TRBV4-3,TRBJ2-1,-,-
TGTGCCAGCAGCTTCGCCCTGCTAGCGGGAGAACTAGCCAAAAACATTCAGTACTTC,CASSFALLAGELAKNIQYF,TRBV5-6,TRBJ2-4,TRBD2,-
TGTGCCAGCAGCTTGGTAGGCAGCACCGGGGAGCTGTTTTTT,CASSLVGSTGELFF,TRBV5-4,TRBJ2-2,-,-
TGTGCCAGCAGCCAGACTAGCGTTCCCTACGAGCAGTACTTC,CASSQTSVPYEQYF,TRBV7-9,TRBJ2-7,TRBD2,-
TGCAGTACTGGCAGAAACACTGAAGCTTTCTTT,CSTGRNTEAFF,TRBV20-1,TRBJ1-1,-,-
TGTGCCAGCAGCTTCAGACACTTGAACACTGAAGCTTTCTTT,CASSFRHLNTEAFF,TRBV5-6,TRBJ1-1,-,-
TGTGCCAGCAGCTCCAGGCGCGGGTCTACCTACAATGAGCAGTTCTTC,CASSSRRGSTYNEQFF,TRBV7-8,TRBJ2-1,-,-
TGTGCCAGTAGTTGGGGTAGCGACGCCTACAATGAGCAGTTCTTC,CASSWGSDAYNEQFF,TRBV19,TRBJ2-1,-,-
TGTGCCAGCAGCTTAGAGGTGTGGGGGTACGAGCAGTACTTC,CASSLEVWGYEQYF,TRBV7-2,TRBJ2-7,-,once
TGTGCCAGCAGCTTAGCGCTAGCGGGAGACTACGAGCAGTACTTC,CASSLALAGDYEQYF,TRBV7-2,TRBJ2-7,TRBD2,-
TGTGCCAGCAGCTTAACGGCTAGCGGGAGTGGTAGCACAGATACGCAGTATTTT,CASSLTASGSGSTDTQYF,TRBV7-3,TRBJ2-3,TRBD2,-
TGTGCCAGCAGCTTAGCAGGGCTGGGAAACACCATATATTTT,CASSLAGLGNTIYF,TRBV7-8,TRBJ1-3,-,few
TGTGCCAGCAGCCCCCCTGGGGGAGGGGGCGTAGCAGAAAAACTGTTTTTT,CASSPPGGGGVAEKLFF,TRBV7-9,TRBJ1-4,TRBD1,-
TGTGCCAGCCGTTTAGGTGGGACAGATACGCAGTATTTT,CASRLGGTDTQYF,TRBV27,TRBJ2-3,-,-
TGTGCCAGCAGCTTAGGAGACAGGTTAACTAATGAAAAACTGTTTTTT,CASSLGDRLTNEKLFF,TRBV7-2,TRBJ1-4,-,-
TGTGCCAGCAGCTTAGCCGTAATTAGCACAGATACGCAGTATTTT,CASSLAVISTDTQYF,TRBV11-2,TRBJ2-3,-,-
TGTGCCAGCAGCCAAGGACAGGGGAACACCGGGGAGCTGTTTTTT,CASSQGQGNTGELFF,TRBV7-9,TRBJ2-2,TRBD1,-
TGTGCCAGCAGACAGACGAACACCGGGGAGCTGTTTTTT,CASRQTNTGELFF,TRBV5-5,TRBJ2-2,-,-
TGTGCCAGCAGCTTAGGGCCATTCTCCGAGAACACCGGGGAGCTGTTTTTT,CASSLGPFSENTGELFF,TRBV7-6,TRBJ2-2,-,-
TGTGCCAGTAGTATAGCCGCAGGTGGCACCGGGGAGCTGTTTTTT,CASSIAAGGTGELFF,TRBV19,TRBJ2-2,-,-
TGTGCCAGCAGCCACACCTGGCCTTACACAGATACGCAGTATTTT,CASSHTWPYTDTQYF,TRBV5-8,TRBJ2-3,-,few
TGTGCCAGTATATCTCCGGGAAGGGGGAACACTGAAGCTTTCTTT,CASISPGRGNTEAFF,TRBV19,TRBJ1-1,-,-
TGCGCCAGCAGTTATTCCGGGACAGGGGATGGCTACACCTTC,CASSYSGTGDGYTF,TRBV10-1,TRBJ1-2,TRBD1,-
TGTGCCAGCGTGGGGGAGGGTGGCTACACCTTC,CASVGEGGYTF,TRBV28,TRBJ1-2,-,-
TGCGCCAGCAGCCAAGTATGGGGACAGGTTAGCTCTGGAAACACCATATATTTT,CASSQVWGQVSSGNTIYF,TRBV4-1,TRBJ1-3,TRBD1,-
TGTGCCAGCAGCGTAGCGATGTACCCTCTACCCTACGAGCAGTACTTC,CASSVAMYPLPYEQYF,TRBV9,TRBJ2-7,-,few
TGTGCCAGTAGCAAAGGGGGGTTTGTGGATCAGCCCCAGCATTTT,CASSKGGFVDQPQHF,TRBV19,TRBJ1-5,-,-
TGTGCCAGCAGTGTGACAGGGATCTCTGGAAACACCATATATTTT,CASSVTGISGNTIYF,TRBV28,TRBJ1-3,TRBD1,-
TGTGCCATCAGGAGCGGGAATCAGGCCTACGAGCAGTACTTC,CAIRSGNQAYEQYF,TRBV10-3,TRBJ2-7,TRBD2,-
TGTGCCAGCAGTTTGCGGGGTACCTGGGAGAACGAGCAGTACTTC,CASSLRGTWENEQYF,TRBV27,TRBJ2-7,-,-
TGCGCCAGCAGCTGGGAGCGGGGCCGAGATACGCAGTATTTT,CASSWERGRDTQYF,TRBV5-1,TRBJ2-3,TRBD2,-
TGCGCCAGCAGTGTAGGGACTAGCGGGGGTAATGAGCAGTTCTTC,CASSVGTSGGNEQFF,TRBV10-2,TRBJ2-1,TRBD2,once
TGTGCCAGCAGCTTAACCGGGGGGATAAACACCGGGGAGCTGTTTTTT,CASSLTGGINTGELFF,TRBV7-3,TRBJ2-2,TRBD2,-
TGTGCCAGCAGTAAACAGGGAGGTGACGAGCAGTACTTC,CASSKQGGDEQYF,TRBV6-6,TRBJ2-7,-,-
TGTGCCAGCAGCCCCACGAGGGGGTTCGGGGAGCTGTTTTTT,CASSPTRGFGELFF,TRBV7-2,TRBJ2-2,-,-
TGCGCCAGCAGCTTGAACCCCGGGCGGTATGGCTACACCTTC,CASSLNPGRYGYTF,TRBV5-1,TRBJ1-2,-,-
TGTGCCAGCAGGTTTCGGGCCCGGGGCAATCAGCCCCAGCATTTT,CASRFRARGNQPQHF,TRBV2,TRBJ1-5,-,-
TGTGCCAGCAGCTTAGCACTAGCGGGAGACCCCGGGGAGCTGTTTTTT,CASSLALAGDPGELFF,TRBV7-6,TRBJ2-2,TRBD2,-
TGTGCCATCAGCGTCCAGAGACCAATTGATAATTCACCCCTCCACTTT,CAISVQRPIDNSPLHF,TRBV10-3,TRBJ1-6,-,few
TGTGCCAGCAGACAACAGGGGAAGTGGGAAAAACTGTTTTTT,CASRQQGKWEKLFF,TRBV28,TRBJ1-4,TRBD1,-
TGTGCCAGCAGTGGAGGGGGCCTCGAGACCCAGTACTTC,CASSGGGLETQYF,TRBV2,TRBJ2-5,TRBD1,-
TGTGCCAGCAGCTCCCGACATAGCGGGGGAAACGCTGAGCAGTTCTTC,CASSSRHSGGNAEQFF,TRBV7-2,TRBJ2-1,TRBD2,-